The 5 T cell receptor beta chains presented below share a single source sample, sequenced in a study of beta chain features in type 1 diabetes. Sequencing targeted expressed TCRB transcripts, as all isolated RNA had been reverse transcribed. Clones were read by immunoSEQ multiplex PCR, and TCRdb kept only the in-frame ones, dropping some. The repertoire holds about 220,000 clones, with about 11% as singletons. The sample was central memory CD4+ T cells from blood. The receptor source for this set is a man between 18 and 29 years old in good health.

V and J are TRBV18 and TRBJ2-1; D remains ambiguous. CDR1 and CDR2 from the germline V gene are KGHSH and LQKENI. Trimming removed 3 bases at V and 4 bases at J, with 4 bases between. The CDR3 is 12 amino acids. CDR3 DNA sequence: TGTGCCAGCTCACCCCTTTACAATGAGCAGTTCTTC. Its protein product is CASSPLYNEQFF.

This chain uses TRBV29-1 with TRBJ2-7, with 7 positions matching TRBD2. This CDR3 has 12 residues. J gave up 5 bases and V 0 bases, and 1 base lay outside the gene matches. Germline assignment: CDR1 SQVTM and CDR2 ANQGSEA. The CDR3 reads CSVEDAGDEQYF. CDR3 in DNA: TGCAGCGTTGAAGATGCGGGGGACGAGCAGTACTTC.

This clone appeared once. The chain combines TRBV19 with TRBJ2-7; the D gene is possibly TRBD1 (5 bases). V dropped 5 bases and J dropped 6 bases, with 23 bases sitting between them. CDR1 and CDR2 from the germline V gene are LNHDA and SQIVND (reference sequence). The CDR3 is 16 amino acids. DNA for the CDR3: TGTGCCAGTAGTCAAATACGCGGTCAGGGTAGTGCCGAGCAGTACTTC. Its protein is CASSQIRGQGSAEQYF.

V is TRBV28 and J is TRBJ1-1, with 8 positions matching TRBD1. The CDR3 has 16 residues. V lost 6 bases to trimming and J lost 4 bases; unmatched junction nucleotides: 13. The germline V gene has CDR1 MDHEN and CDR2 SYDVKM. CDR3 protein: CASRRTGTGWGTEAFF. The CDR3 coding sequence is TGTGCCAGCAGACGTACCGGGACAGGATGGGGCACTGAAGCTTTCTTT. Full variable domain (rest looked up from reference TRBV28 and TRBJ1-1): DVKVTQSSRYLVKRTGEKVFLECVQDMDHENMFWYRQDPGLGLRLIYFSYDVKMKEKGDIPEGYSVSREKKERFSLILESASTNQTSMYLCASRRTGTGWGTEAFFGQGTRLTVV.

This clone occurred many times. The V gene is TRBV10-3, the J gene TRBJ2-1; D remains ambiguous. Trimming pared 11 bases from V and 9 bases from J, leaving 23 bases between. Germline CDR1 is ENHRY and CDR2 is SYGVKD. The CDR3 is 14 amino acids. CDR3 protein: CASNSNAAVGEQFF. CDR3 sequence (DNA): TGTGCCTCTAACTCGAACGCCGCTGTCGGTGAGCAGTTCTTC.